This entry lists 24 T cell receptor beta chains sequenced from one sample in a study of blood T cell repertoires in COVID-19. Using immunoSEQ multiplex PCR, the repertoire was profiled, and TCRdb retains in-frame clones only, with some absent. The sample lists about 260,000 clones; around 87% were seen once. Specimen: peripheral blood. The receptors here all came from a woman in her forties or fifties with acute or convalescent COVID-19.

The chain recombines TRBV6-2 or TRBV6-3 with TRBJ2-5; 10 bases agree with TRBD2. Germline loops: CDR1 MNHEY, CDR2 SVGEGT. There are 16 residues in the CDR3. The trim removed 6 bases at V and 0 bases at J, leaving 7 bases unmatched. The CDR3 nucleotides read TGTGCCAGCAGCTATACTAGCGGGGCCCACCAAGAGACCCAGTACTTC. Protein: CASSYTSGAHQETQYF.

The chain uses TRBV3-1 (or the pseudogene TRBV3-2) and TRBJ2-1; D remains ambiguous. Germline loops: CDR1 LGHDT, CDR2 YNNKEL (reference sequence). This CDR3 has 12 amino acids. V was shortened by 0 bases and J by 13 bases, with 10 bases between the two germline ends. This CDR3 is CASSQDWLGQFF. Written as DNA, the CDR3 is TGTGCCAGCAGCCAAGATTGGCTAGGACAGTTCTTC.

This chain joins TRBV19 and TRBJ2-7; 8 bases agree with TRBD2. The germline V gene encodes CDR1 LNHDA and CDR2 SQIVND (reference sequence). J gave up 3 bases and V 3 bases, and 4 bases lay outside the gene matches. CDR3 length equals 14 residues. CDR3 protein: CASSMHSGSYEQYF. DNA for the CDR3: TGTGCCAGTAGTATGCACAGCGGGAGCTACGAGCAGTACTTC. The full variable domain, completed using reference TRBV19 and TRBJ2-7, is DGGITQSPKYLFRKEGQNVTLSCEQNLNHDAMYWYRQDPGQGLRLIYYSQIVNDFQKGDIAEGYSVSREKKESFPLTVTSAQKNPTAFYLCASSMHSGSYEQYFGPGTRLTVT.

This clone came up a few times. V gene TRBV19 combines with J gene TRBJ1-3, with D hard to call. The V end lost 7 bases, the J end lost 0 bases, and 13 bases lay between the germline ends. The length of the CDR3 is 15 residues. The germline gives CDR1 LNHDA, CDR2 SQIVND (reference sequence). DNA of the CDR3: TGTGCCAGTACCCGGGAGGGAGGCTCTGGAAACACCATATATTTT. Residues: CASTREGGSGNTIYF.

The chain couples TRBV7-8 to TRBJ2-1; the match to TRBD2 covers 11 bases. The V gene end was trimmed by 4 bases and the J gene end by 4 bases; junction bases not matched to a gene: 3. Germline V gene sequence: CDR1 SGHVS, CDR2 FQNEAQ. The CDR3 consists of 15 residues. The CDR3 region has the DNA TGTGCCAGCAGCTCCACTAGCGGGGGTTACAATGAGCAGTTCTTC. Translated, it gives CASSSTSGGYNEQFF.

V is TRBV24-1 and J is TRBJ1-2; D call uncertain. V was pared by 2 bases and J by 2 bases, with 11 bases between. This CDR3 has 15 amino acids. The germline CDR1 and CDR2 sequences are KGHDR and SFDVKD. CDR3 sequence (DNA): TGTGCCACCAGTGATTCGCGGTCGGGAAACTATGGCTACACCTTC. It translates to CATSDSRSGNYGYTF.

V usage is TRBV6-5 and J usage is TRBJ1-5, with 10 nucleotides matching TRBD1. CDR3 size: 15 residues. The ends lost 4 bases at V and 7 bases at J; junction bases unmatched: 7. Germline-derived CDR1 and CDR2 are MNHEY and SVGAGI. The CDR3 sequence is CASSWGQGPGQPQHF. In DNA form, the CDR3 reads TGTGCCAGCAGTTGGGGACAGGGGCCCGGACAGCCCCAGCATTTT.

J is TRBJ2-7 and V is TRBV6-1, with a tentative D call TRBD1 (5 bases). The CDR3 length is 15 residues. V shed 3 bases and J shed 0 bases, with 12 bases lying between them. Germline V CDR1 and CDR2: MNHNS, SASEGT. The CDR3 DNA reads TGTGCCAGCAGTGATCGGGCAGGGATCTCCTACGAGCAGTACTTC. Translation: CASSDRAGISYEQYF.

J is TRBJ1-1 and V is TRBV2, with 9 bases matching TRBD1. The CDR3 spans 15 residues. Germline V CDR1 and CDR2: SNHLY, FYNNEI. The junction had 10 bases not matched to a gene; V was cut back by 7 bases and J by 4 bases. DNA of the CDR3: TGTGCCAGCAAAACCGGGACAGGGCCGACCACTGAAGCTTTCTTT. This gives the protein CASKTGTGPTTEAFF.

This chain uses TRBV5-1 with TRBJ1-4, with unresolved D. The germline V gene encodes CDR1 SGHRS and CDR2 YFSETQ. The CDR3 runs to 16 residues. V was trimmed by 0 bases and J by 0 bases, leaving 9 bases between them. The chain's CDR3 is CASSLAGGATNEKLFF. CDR3 coding DNA: TGCGCCAGCAGCTTGGCCGGCGGAGCAACTAATGAAAAACTGTTTTTT.

The table lists this clone with a count of one. The chain joins TRBV5-1 to TRBJ2-1; D is perhaps TRBD2 (5 bases). The V end lost 2 bases, the J end lost 2 bases, and 11 bases lay between the germline ends. Looked up from germline, CDR1 is SGHRS and CDR2 is YFSETQ. CDR3 length: 15 amino acids. The CDR3 sequence: CASSFRSGTYNEQFF. The DNA for the CDR3 is TGCGCCAGCAGCTTTCGAAGCGGAACCTACAATGAGCAGTTCTTC.

The chain links TRBV2 to TRBJ2-2, with 10 bases that match TRBD2. The junction had 9 bases not matched to a gene; V was cut back by 6 bases and J by 5 bases. Germline lookup yields CDR1 SNHLY and CDR2 FYNNEI. The CDR3 is 16 residues long. The CDR3 loop reads CASRPGLAEGTGELFF. The CDR3 nucleotides read TGTGCCAGCAGGCCTGGACTAGCGGAGGGGACCGGGGAGCTGTTTTTT.

This clone came up a few times. V gene TRBV6-5 combines with J gene TRBJ1-3, with D uncertain. The CDR3 spans 14 residues. V was cut by 6 bases and J by 0 bases, with 9 bases left in between. CDR1 and CDR2 (germline): MNHEY, SVGAGI. CDR3 sequence: CASRDLLSGNTIYF. The CDR3 DNA reads TGTGCCAGCAGGGACTTACTCTCTGGAAACACCATATATTTT.

This chain joins TRBV27 and TRBJ2-7; TRBD2 agrees at 8 bases. Germline loops: CDR1 MNHEY, CDR2 SMNVEV (reference sequence). V was clipped by 0 bases and J by 12 bases; unmatched bases: 10. This CDR3 has 14 residues. CDR3 region: CASSLSAGVNFWYF. CDR3 coding DNA: TGTGCCAGCAGTTTATCAGCGGGAGTCAATTTTTGGTACTTC.

The J gene is TRBJ1-2, the V gene TRBV28, with D unclear. Germline V gene data show CDR1 as MDHEN and CDR2 as SYDVKM. This CDR3 contains 13 residues. The ends were cut back, 5 bases at V and 7 bases at J, with 14 bases in the middle. CDR3: CASSTYKRVGYTF. CDR3 nucleotide sequence: TGTGCCAGCAGTACCTATAAACGGGTTGGCTACACCTTC.

This chain uses TRBV28 with TRBJ2-1; D is unresolved. CDR3 length: 15 amino acids. Germline loops: CDR1 MDHEN, CDR2 SYDVKM. With 5 bases removed from V and 9 bases from J, the gap between germline ends came to 20 bases. The CDR3 protein is CASSPPLVSSSEQFF. Here the CDR3 DNA reads TGTGCCAGCAGTCCACCTTTAGTATCATCAAGTGAGCAGTTCTTC.

This chain uses TRBV27 with TRBJ1-4; a weak D match, TRBD1 (5 bases). The CDR3 consists of 13 residues. CDR1 is MNHEY and CDR2 is SMNVEV in the germline V gene (reference sequence). The V and J ends lost 6 bases and 6 bases respectively, with 11 bases between them. The CDR3 DNA reads TGTGCCAGCAGGTACAGGAGTTATGAAAAACTGTTTTTT. Its translation is CASRYRSYEKLFF.

The chain links TRBV2 to TRBJ1-1, with 7 bases lining up with TRBD1. The CDR3 has 12 residues. With V trimmed by 9 bases and J by 8 bases, 9 bases remained unmatched. The germline V gene has CDR1 SNHLY and CDR2 FYNNEI. The CDR3 DNA reads as TGTGCCAGTACGAGGGACAGACGAGAAGCTTTCTTT. This encodes CASTRDRREAFF.

The chain carries TRBV29-1 and TRBJ2-7; the match to TRBD2 covers 12 bases. The CDR3 loop spans 13 amino acids. V shed 7 bases and J 4 bases; nucleotides not matched to a gene: 5. CDR1 and CDR2 (germline): SQVTM, ANQGSEA. CDR3 nucleotides: TGCAGCGCAACCACTAGCGGGGGGTACGAGCAGTACTTC. Amino acid sequence: CSATTSGGYEQYF.

The chain has TRBV19 and TRBJ1-5; 8 bases are shared with TRBD1. The length of the CDR3 is 15 residues. J gave up 3 bases and V 6 bases, and 7 bases lay outside the gene matches. CDR1 is LNHDA and CDR2 is SQIVND in the germline V gene (reference sequence). CDR3 region: CASRLDREINQPQHF. DNA of the CDR3: TGTGCCAGTAGGTTGGACAGGGAAATCAATCAGCCCCAGCATTTT.

The V gene is TRBV5-1, the J gene TRBJ2-1, with D maybe TRBD2 (6 bases). V dropped 4 bases and J dropped 3 bases, with 8 bases sitting between them. The CDR3 length is 13 residues. CDR1 and CDR2 (germline): SGHRS, YFSETQ. The CDR3 loop is CASSKDYYNEQFF. In nucleotides, the CDR3 is TGCGCCAGCAGCAAGGACTACTACAATGAGCAGTTCTTC.

V gene TRBV12-3 or TRBV12-4 combines with J gene TRBJ1-4; no definite D call. This CDR3 has 13 residues. Between the trimmed V and J ends, which lost 1 base and 10 bases, there was a span of 10 bases. CDR3 sequence reads: CASSLDSGGKLFF. The CDR3 DNA sequence: TGTGCCAGCAGTTTAGATAGTGGCGGAAAACTGTTTTTT.

V usage is TRBV18 and J usage is TRBJ2-3, with TRBD1 as a possible D gene (6 bases). The CDR3 has 15 amino acids. CDR1 is KGHSH and CDR2 is LQKENI in the germline V gene. The V and J ends lost 2 bases and 2 bases respectively, with 11 bases between them. Here the CDR3 reads CASSPNGQTTDTQYF. For the CDR3, the DNA is TGTGCCAGCTCACCAAACGGACAGACCACAGATACGCAGTATTTT. Full variable domain (remainder filled in from reference TRBV18 and TRBJ2-3): NAGVMQNPRHLVRRRGQEARLRCSPMKGHSHVYWYRQLPEEGLKFMVYLQKENIIDESGMPKERFSAEFPKEGPSILRIQQVVRGDSAAYFCASSPNGQTTDTQYFGPGTRLTVL.

The V gene is TRBV7-6, the J gene TRBJ2-1; 15 bases fit TRBD2. The V gene end was trimmed by 5 bases and the J gene end by 1 base; junction bases not matched to a gene: 15. In germline, CDR1 is SGHVS, CDR2 FNYEAQ. This CDR3 comprises 21 residues. CDR3 protein: CASSPYHGLAGGRRSYNEQFF. CDR3 DNA: TGTGCCAGCAGCCCATATCATGGACTAGCGGGAGGGCGAAGATCCTACAATGAGCAGTTCTTC.